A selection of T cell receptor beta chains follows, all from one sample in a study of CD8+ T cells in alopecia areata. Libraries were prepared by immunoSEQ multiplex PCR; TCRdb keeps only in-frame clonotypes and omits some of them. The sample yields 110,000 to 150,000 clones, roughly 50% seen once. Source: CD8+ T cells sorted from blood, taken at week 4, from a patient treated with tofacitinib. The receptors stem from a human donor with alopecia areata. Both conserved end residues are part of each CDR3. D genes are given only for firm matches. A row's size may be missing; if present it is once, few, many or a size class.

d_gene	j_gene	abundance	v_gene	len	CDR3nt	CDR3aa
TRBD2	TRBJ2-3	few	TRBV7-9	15	TGTGCCAGCAGCTTAGATGCCGGGGGGTCAGATACGCAGTATTTT	CASSLDAGGSDTQYF
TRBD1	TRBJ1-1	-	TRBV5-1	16	TGCGCCAGCAGCTTACGACCGACAGGGGAGGTCACTGAAGCTTTCTTT	CASSLRPTGEVTEAFF
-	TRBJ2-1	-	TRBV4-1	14	TGCGCCAGCAGCCAAGAACAGGCCTACAATGAGCAGTTCTTC	CASSQEQAYNEQFF
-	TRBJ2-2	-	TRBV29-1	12	TGCAGCGTTGAGTGGGGTTCCGGGGAGCTGTTTTTT	CSVEWGSGELFF
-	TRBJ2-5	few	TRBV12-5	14	TGTGCTAGTGGTCTTCCGGGGGCACAAGAGACCCAGTACTTC	CASGLPGAQETQYF
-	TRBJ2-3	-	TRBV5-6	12	TGTGCCAGCAGCCCGGGGGCAGATACGCAGTATTTT	CASSPGADTQYF
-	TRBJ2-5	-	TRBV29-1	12	TGCAGCGTCCCTGACGGCCAAGAGACCCAGTACTTC	CSVPDGQETQYF
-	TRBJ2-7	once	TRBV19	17	TGTGCCAGTAGTCCTTTGGGGGGTACAAGTCTCTCCTACGAGCAGTACTTC	CASSPLGGTSLSYEQYF
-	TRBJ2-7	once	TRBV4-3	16	TGCGCCAGCAGCCAAGGCATCTCTGAACGATCCTACGAGCAGTACTTC	CASSQGISERSYEQYF
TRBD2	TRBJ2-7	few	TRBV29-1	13	TGCAGCGTTAGCGGGGGAACCGCCTACGAGCAGTACTTC	CSVSGGTAYEQYF
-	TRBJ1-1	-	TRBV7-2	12	TGTGCCAGCAGCCGGCGGTGGGGTGAAGCTTTCTTT	CASSRRWGEAFF
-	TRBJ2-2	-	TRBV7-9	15	TGTGCCAGCAGCCCTGTCGCTGGTAACACCGGGGAGCTGTTTTTT	CASSPVAGNTGELFF
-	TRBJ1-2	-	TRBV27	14	TGTGCCAGCAGTGGAAGACAGACTAACTATGGCTACACCTTC	CASSGRQTNYGYTF
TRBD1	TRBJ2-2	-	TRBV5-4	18	TGTGCCAGCAGCATCACGGGACAGGGCTTAGGGGACACCGGGGAGCTGTTTTTT	CASSITGQGLGDTGELFF
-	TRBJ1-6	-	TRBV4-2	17	TGTGCCAGCAGCCAAGGCCAGGAGATAATAATGGGTTCACCCCTCCACTTT	CASSQGQEIIMGSPLHF
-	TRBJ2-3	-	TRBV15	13	TGTGCCACCAGCAGTATCAACACAGATACGCAGTATTTT	CATSSINTDTQYF
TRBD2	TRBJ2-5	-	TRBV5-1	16	TGCGCCAGCAGCCCCTACGGAGCGGGGGGGCGAGAGACCCAGTACTTC	CASSPYGAGGRETQYF
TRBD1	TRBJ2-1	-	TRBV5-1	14	TGCGCCAGCAGCCCACAGGGGGACTACAATGAGCAGTTCTTC	CASSPQGDYNEQFF
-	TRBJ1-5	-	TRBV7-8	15	TGTGCCAGCAGTCTGCCCGCGGGGGTGGGACAGCCCCAGCATTTT	CASSLPAGVGQPQHF
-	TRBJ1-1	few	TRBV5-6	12	TGTGCCAGCAGCGGAATGAACACTGAAGCTTTCTTT	CASSGMNTEAFF
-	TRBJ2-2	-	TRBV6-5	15	TGTGCCAGCAGTTACTGGGGCAGGGACACCGGGGAGCTGTTTTTT	CASSYWGRDTGELFF
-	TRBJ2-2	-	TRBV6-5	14	TGTGCCAGCAGTTATTCCTCGGGACCCGGGGAGCTGTTTTTT	CASSYSSGPGELFF
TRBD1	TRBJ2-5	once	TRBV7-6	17	TGTGCCAGCAGCTTAGGTCGACAGGGCCCGTACCAAGAGACCCAGTACTTC	CASSLGRQGPYQETQYF
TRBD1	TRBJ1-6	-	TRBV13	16	TGTGCCAGCAGCTTACCGGGACAGGGGGGTGATTCACCCCTCCACTTT	CASSLPGQGGDSPLHF
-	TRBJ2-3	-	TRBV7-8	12	TGTGCCAGCAGTCATGTGGGAGATACGCAGTATTTT	CASSHVGDTQYF
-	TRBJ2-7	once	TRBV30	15	TGTGCCTGGATGGCCCCGGGTTTTGGCAGGTACGAGCAGTACTTC	CAWMAPGFGRYEQYF
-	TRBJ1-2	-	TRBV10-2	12	TGCGCCAGCAGTGATAGGGCTGACGGCTACACCTTC	CASSDRADGYTF
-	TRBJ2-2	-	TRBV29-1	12	TGCAGCGTTGCCCAGCAGACCGGGGAGCTGTTTTTT	CSVAQQTGELFF
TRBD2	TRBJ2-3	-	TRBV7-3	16	TGTGCCAGCAGCTTAATTAGCGGGGGGGCCCCAGATACGCAGTATTTT	CASSLISGGAPDTQYF
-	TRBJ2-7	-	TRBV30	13	TGTGCCTGGAGTGAAAACGGGTCCTACGAGCAGTACTTC	CAWSENGSYEQYF
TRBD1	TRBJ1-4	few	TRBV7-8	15	TGTGCCAGCAGCTCCAACGGACAGGGAGACGGAAAACTGTTTTTT	CASSSNGQGDGKLFF
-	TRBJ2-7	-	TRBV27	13	TGTGCCAGCAGTGTGGCTAGGTCTTACGAGCAGTACTTC	CASSVARSYEQYF
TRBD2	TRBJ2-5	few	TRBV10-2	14	TGCGCCAGCAGTGAGGGGGGGGTAGAGGAGACCCAGTACTTC	CASSEGGVEETQYF
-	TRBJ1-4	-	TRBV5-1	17	TGCGCCAGCAGCAACCATGCGGAGACAGCAGAAAATGAAAAACTGTTTTTT	CASSNHAETAENEKLFF
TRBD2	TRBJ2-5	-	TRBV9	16	TGTGCCAGCAGCGACCGGGTGGTAGCGGGGGAAGAGACCCAGTACTTC	CASSDRVVAGEETQYF
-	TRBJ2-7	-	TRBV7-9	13	TGTGCCAGCAGCCCAGTCGTTTCCTACGAGCAGTACTTC	CASSPVVSYEQYF
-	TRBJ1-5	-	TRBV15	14	TGTGCCACCAGCCACTCGAGGGACAATCAGCCCCAGCATTTT	CATSHSRDNQPQHF
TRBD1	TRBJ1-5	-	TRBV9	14	TGTGCCAGCAGCGCCGGGACAGGGGGTCAGCCCCAGCATTTT	CASSAGTGGQPQHF
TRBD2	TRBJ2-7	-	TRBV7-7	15	TGTGCTAGCAGCTTAGCGGTCGGGGGGGGCTACGAGCAGTACTTC	CASSLAVGGGYEQYF
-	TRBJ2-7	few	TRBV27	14	TGTGCCAGCAGTCCGTCGACAGGTGACTACGAGCAGTACTTC	CASSPSTGDYEQYF
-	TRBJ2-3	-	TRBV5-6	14	TGTGCCAGCAGCTTGGTACAGGGCCAGAGTACGCAGTATTTT	CASSLVQGQSTQYF
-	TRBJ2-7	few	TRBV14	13	TGTGCCAGCAGCCACCAGGACACCTACGAGCAGTACTTC	CASSHQDTYEQYF
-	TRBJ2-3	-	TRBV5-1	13	TGCGCCAGCAGCTTGAGGCGAAGAGATACGCAGTATTTT	CASSLRRRDTQYF
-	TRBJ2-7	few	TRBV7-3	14	TGTGCCAGCAGCTTATGGTGGGGGTCCTACGAGCAGTACTTC	CASSLWWGSYEQYF
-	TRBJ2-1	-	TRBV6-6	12	TGTGCCAGCACCGAGGACGGTTGGGAGCAGTTCTTC	CASTEDGWEQFF
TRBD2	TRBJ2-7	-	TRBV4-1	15	TGCGCCAGTGCGCTAATAGCGGGGACCGCTTACGAGCAGTACTTC	CASALIAGTAYEQYF
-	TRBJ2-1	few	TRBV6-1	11	TGTGCCAGCAGTGACTGGGGTGAGCAGTTCTTC	CASSDWGEQFF
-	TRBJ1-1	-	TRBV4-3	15	TGCGCCAGCAGCCAAGATCTATGGCAAAACACTGAAGCTTTCTTT	CASSQDLWQNTEAFF
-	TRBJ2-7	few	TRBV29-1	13	TGCAGCGCAGCCGGGACTGACTCCTACGAGCAGTACTTC	CSAAGTDSYEQYF